The present entry profiles one T cell receptor beta chain with its context. It lacks a known antigen. No much larger clone exists at a distance of one base, and base qualities are not known. Measured from the cysteine to the phenylalanine, the CDR3 is 14 residues long. Here the CDR3 DNA is all that survives: 42 bases in frame from base 1. CDR1 and CDR2 were assigned from the germline V gene as SGHAT and FQNNGV. V and J lose 6 bases and 1 base, and a span of 11 bases separates them. The sample originates from a study of PD-L1 blockade in urothelial cancer (TCRdb year 2017). As for the study more broadly: All patients started therapy around 2014 and received atezolizumab 1,200 mg intravenously every 3 weeks. About 90% of the roughly 29 patients were identified as males with urothelial cancer of bladder origin, and a prior smoking history was reported by 18 of 29 patients. An ECOG performance status of 0 or 1 was recorded for the patients, and 0 to 3 prior chemotherapy regimens had been received by the patients. Blood samples were analyzed at two time points: 3 weeks after treatment start (second dose) and 6 weeks after treatment start. Blood samples yielded a median of around 150,000 T cells and around 80,000 unique TCRs, with median clonality 0.080. An exploratory multi-omic analysis was conducted of the somatic, immune and clinical correlates of response to PD-L1 blockade with atezolizumab in urothelial cancer. Pretreatment tumor samples and matched peripheral blood, collected serially before and after atezolizumab treatment, underwent TCR sequencing. Durable clinical benefit was defined as progression-free survival longer than 6 months, and TCR features were also tested against progression-free and overall survival. In the same patients who had TCR sequencing, pretreatment tumors also underwent whole exome sequencing and RNA sequencing. Durable clinical benefit was achieved by nine patients and was not achieved by 20 patients. Twenty-nine patients had pretreatment blood TCR-seq, about 25 had at least one posttreatment blood collection, and about 25 had tumor TCR-seq. Paper-wide results and their limitations: Small sample size (n of about 29) and many exploratory analyses mean the results are intended to be hypothesis-generating. A pretreatment peripheral blood TCR clonality below the median was linked to improved progression-free and overall survival. At 3 weeks after the start of treatment, tumor-associated TCR clones in peripheral blood had expanded more in patients with durable benefit (n ≈ 24, p = 0.022).

A cohort of approximately 30 patients with locally advanced or metastatic urothelial carcinoma, treated at Memorial Sloan Kettering on a trial protocol, was included. Peripheral blood mononuclear cells were collected from each patient pretreatment and during treatment, giving between 1 and 8 total time points per patient. The Qiagen DNeasy Blood extraction kit was used to purify genomic DNA from total PBMCs and tumor samples. PBMCs were collected pretreatment and during treatment, and were isolated and stored as previously described. Synthetic TCR analog templates were spiked into each PCR to estimate absolute template abundance from read counts. Using the immunoSEQ assay, TCRbeta CDR3 regions were amplified from genomic DNA with bias-controlled V and J gene primers. Sequencing of rearranged TCRbeta segments was performed at approximately 20X coverage. As for the original processing: Sequencing errors were corrected by clustering, and CDR3s were annotated against IMGT so that V, D and J genes could be assigned. Downstream analyses used only productive TCRbeta rearrangements and left out out-of-frame or stop-codon sequences. Clonality was calculated as one minus the Shannon entropy normalized by the log of the number of unique productive sequences. Fisher's exact test with Benjamini-Hochberg correction, using a cutoff of adjusted p below 0.01, was how clones that differed between time points or between blood and tumor were identified. Drawn from immuneACCESS, this table holds only the in-frame rearrangements with V and J called that TCRdb kept. Clones are partly lost; checked studies trace under half to an unresolved V gene and leave the rest unexplained. V and J calls and clone size come straight from that table; D and trimming were deduced from the DNA. Within this sample are roughly 36,000 clones, with more than 85% of them counted one time only. The ten largest clonotypes hold around 1.8% of the sample.

The sequence links TRBV11-2 to TRBJ2-3, and the D gene may be TRBD2, 5 bases matching. This sequence originates from a man aged 60 to 75 with urothelial cancer. This specimen was PBMCs, taken around atezolizumab (anti-PD-L1) treatment. The CDR3 is CASSRSEGTDTQYF. The nucleotides are TGTGCCAGCAGTCGTAGCGAAGGCACAGATACGCAGTATTTT.